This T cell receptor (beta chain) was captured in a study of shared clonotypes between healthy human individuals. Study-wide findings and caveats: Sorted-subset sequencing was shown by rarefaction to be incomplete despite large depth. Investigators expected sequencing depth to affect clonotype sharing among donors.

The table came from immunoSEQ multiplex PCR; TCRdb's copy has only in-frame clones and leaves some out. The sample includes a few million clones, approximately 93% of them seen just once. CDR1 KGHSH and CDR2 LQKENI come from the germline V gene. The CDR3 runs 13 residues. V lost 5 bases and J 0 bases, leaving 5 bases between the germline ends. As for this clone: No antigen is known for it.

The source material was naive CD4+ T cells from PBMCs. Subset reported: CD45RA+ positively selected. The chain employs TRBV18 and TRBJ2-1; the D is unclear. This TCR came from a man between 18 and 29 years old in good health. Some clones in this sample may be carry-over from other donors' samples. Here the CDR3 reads CASSSSSYNEQFF. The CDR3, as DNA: TGTGCCAGCTCAAGCAGCTCCTACAATGAGCAGTTCTTC.